This is a list of T cell receptor beta chains from one sample in a study of T-cell reconstitution after alpha-beta-depleted transplantation in children. TCRdb reanalysed the PCR reads using MiXCR and keeps one entry per CDR3 protein. The sample yields about 60,000 distinct CDR3 sequences, approximately 46% seen once. The sequenced sample was PBMCs, mostly from graft donor cells, obtained 360 days after TCRalphabeta/CD19-depleted stem cell transplant. These receptors were collected from a male patient younger than 18 who had a stem cell transplant for acute lymphoblastic leukemia, so the T cells may come from the graft donor. CDR3s include the opening cysteine and the closing phenylalanine or tryptophan. Fields, in order: V gene, D gene, J gene, clone size, CDR3 DNA, CDR3 protein. D genes are given only for firm matches. A row's size may be missing; if present it is once, few, many or a size class.

TRBV4-3	TRBD1	TRBJ1-6	.	TGCGCCAGCAGCTTAGGGGGCCAGACCTATAATTCACCCCTCCACTTT	CASSLGGQTYNSPLHF
TRBV6-5	.	TRBJ1-5	.	TGTGCCAGCGGCCGCGCCCCGTGGCCCCAGCATTTT	CASGRAPWPQHF
TRBV5-1	.	TRBJ1-2	.	TGCGCCAGCAGCCGGGCCCTCGGAAGTTTTGGCTACACCTTC	CASSRALGSFGYTF
TRBV5-1	TRBD2	TRBJ2-1	.	TGCGCCAGCAGCCCCCGGGGAAGCGGGGGGGGATACAATGAGCAGTTCTTC	CASSPRGSGGGYNEQFF
TRBV7-9	TRBD2	TRBJ2-1	once	TGTGCCAGCAGCTCTAGCGGGGGGGCCTACAATGAGCAGTTCTTC	CASSSSGGAYNEQFF
TRBV6-5	TRBD1	TRBJ1-1	.	TGTGCCAGCAGTTACCCCCGGGACAGGGACACTGAAGCTTTCTTT	CASSYPRDRDTEAFF
TRBV12-3/TRBV12-4	TRBD2	TRBJ2-3	.	TGTGCCAGCAGTTTTGGGGGGGGCACAGATACGCAGTATTTT	CASSFGGGTDTQYF
TRBV9	.	TRBJ1-4	.	TGTGCCAGCAGCGTAGCTGATGGCCTCCTGGGGGAAAAACTGTTTTTT	CASSVADGLLGEKLFF
TRBV20-1	TRBD1	TRBJ2-7	.	TGCAGTGCTGTCGAGGGGGACAGGGGGCGTGAGCAGTACTTC	CSAVEGDRGREQYF
TRBV12-3/TRBV12-4	TRBD2	TRBJ2-2	few	TGTGCCAGCAGGTCTCGACTAGCGGGGTGGAACACCGGGGAGCTGTTTTTT	CASRSRLAGWNTGELFF
TRBV12-3/TRBV12-4	.	TRBJ2-7	.	TGTGCCAGCAGTCCAGCAAGCTCCTACGAGCAGTACTTC	CASSPASSYEQYF
TRBV2	TRBD2	TRBJ2-1	.	TGTGCCAGCAGTGTTTCTAGGCTAGCGGGGGTCTACAATGAGCAGTTCTTC	CASSVSRLAGVYNEQFF
TRBV20-1	TRBD1	TRBJ1-2	.	TGCAGTTCGACAGGGGGCAGCTATGGCTACACCTTC	CSSTGGSYGYTF
TRBV5-1	TRBD2	TRBJ2-3	.	TGCGCCAGCAGCTCCTTTGGCCTAGCGGAATTCACAGATACGCAGTATTTT	CASSSFGLAEFTDTQYF
TRBV29-1	TRBD2	TRBJ2-2	.	TGCAGCGGGTTAGCGGGGGGCACCGGGGAGCTGTTTTTT	CSGLAGGTGELFF
TRBV29-1	.	TRBJ1-1	.	TGCAGCGTTGAACGGACTCTGAACACTGAAGCTTTCTTT	CSVERTLNTEAFF
TRBV12-3/TRBV12-4	.	TRBJ2-5	.	TGTGCCAGCAGTTTAGAGGGGGGAAGGCAAGAGACCCAGTACTTC	CASSLEGGRQETQYF
TRBV5-1	TRBD2	TRBJ2-1	.	TGCGCCAGCAGCTTGACTAGCGGGGGGGCACACAATGAGCAGTTCTTC	CASSLTSGGAHNEQFF
TRBV29-1	TRBD1	TRBJ2-2	.	TGCAGCGCCTACAGGGGGCCCACCGGGGAGCTGTTTTTT	CSAYRGPTGELFF
TRBV7-9	TRBD1	TRBJ2-1	.	TGTGCCAGCAGCTTCAAGCAGGGGGACTCCTACAATGAGCAGTTCTTC	CASSFKQGDSYNEQFF
TRBV27	TRBD1	TRBJ1-2	.	TGTGCCAGCAGTTTGTTAGGGGGCGGGGGATATGGCTACACCTTC	CASSLLGGGGYGYTF
TRBV5-1	.	TRBJ2-1	.	TGCGCCAGCAGCTTGGCACAGGGCAATGAGCAGTTCTTC	CASSLAQGNEQFF
TRBV5-1	.	TRBJ2-7	few	TGCGCCAGCAGCTTGGCCGCGGGGAGCTCCTACGAGCAGTACTTC	CASSLAAGSSYEQYF
TRBV11-2	.	TRBJ2-5	.	TGTGCCAGCAGCTCGACAGTCCGTCAAGAGACCCAGTACTTC	CASSSTVRQETQYF
TRBV12-3/TRBV12-4	.	TRBJ2-2	few	TGTGCCACCGCGAGGGGGGCGGGCACCGGGGAGCTGTTTTTT	CATARGAGTGELFF
TRBV13	.	TRBJ2-1	.	TGTGCCAGCAGCTTGAGGGCCTACACGGGGGATGAGCAGTTCTTC	CASSLRAYTGDEQFF
TRBV11-1	.	TRBJ2-3	.	TGTGCCAGCAGCTTCCGTCTGGGGGGCCGAGAAGATACGCAGTATTTT	CASSFRLGGREDTQYF
TRBV27	TRBD2	TRBJ2-6	few	TGTGCCAGCAGTTTATGGGGTAGCGGGGGTGGGGCCAACGTCCTGACTTTC	CASSLWGSGGGANVLTF
TRBV20-1	TRBD2	TRBJ2-3	.	TGCAGTGCTCATAAGCGGGAGTCAGATACGCAGTATTTT	CSAHKRESDTQYF
TRBV2	.	TRBJ2-1	.	TGTGCCAGCAGTCCCCAGCTTGGCAATGAGCAGTTCTTC	CASSPQLGNEQFF
TRBV6-2/TRBV6-3	TRBD2	TRBJ2-2	.	TGTGCCAGCAGTTACTTCGGGACTAGCGGGACCGGGGAGCTGTTTTTT	CASSYFGTSGTGELFF
TRBV29-1	.	TRBJ2-7	once	TGCAGCGTTTACCGGGGGAATTCCTACGAGCAGTACTTC	CSVYRGNSYEQYF
TRBV5-5	.	TRBJ1-1	few	TGTGCCAGCAGCTGGGGGACGGAAGCTTTCTTT	CASSWGTEAFF
TRBV7-7	.	TRBJ2-5	few	TGTGCCAGCAGCTTAGAGGGGGTAGAGACCCAGTACTTC	CASSLEGVETQYF
TRBV12-3/TRBV12-4	TRBD2	TRBJ2-1	.	TGTGCCAGCAGTTTGGCAGCGGGAGGAGAGCAGTTCTTC	CASSLAAGGEQFF
TRBV20-1	.	TRBJ2-3	.	TGCAGTGCTTACCGGACTGATGATACGCAGTATTTT	CSAYRTDDTQYF
TRBV7-9	.	TRBJ1-1	.	TGTGCCAGCAGCCGGACAGTCACTGAAGCTTTCTTT	CASSRTVTEAFF
TRBV5-1	.	TRBJ2-5	.	TGCGCCAGCAGCTTGGAGGTGGGAGGACAGCTAGAGACCCAGTACTTC	CASSLEVGGQLETQYF
TRBV5-5	.	TRBJ2-5	.	TGTGCCAGCAGTACGTTGGGGGGGCCACAAGAGACCCAGTACTTC	CASSTLGGPQETQYF
TRBV11-1	TRBD2	TRBJ2-3	.	TGTGCCAGCAGCTCCGACTTAGCGGGGTCTAGCACAGATACGCAGTATTTT	CASSSDLAGSSTDTQYF
TRBV7-9	TRBD1	TRBJ2-5	.	TGTGCCAGCAGCTTAAGGAGAGGGGGCAATGGAGAGACCCAGTACTTC	CASSLRRGGNGETQYF
TRBV27	.	TRBJ2-1	.	TGTGCCAGCAAGGTGGGGCAGCTCAATGAGCAGTTCTTC	CASKVGQLNEQFF
TRBV3-1	.	TRBJ2-5	.	TGTGCCAGCAGTACGGGGACGAGTGAGACCCAGTACTTC	CASSTGTSETQYF
TRBV5-1	TRBD2	TRBJ2-3	.	TGCGCCAGCAGCTCGGGAGGGAGAAGGACAGATACGCAGTATTTT	CASSSGGRRTDTQYF
TRBV7-9	.	TRBJ1-1	few	TGTGCCAGCAGCTTAAGGGCGGAGGAAGCTTTCTTT	CASSLRAEEAFF
TRBV5-1	.	TRBJ2-3	few	TGCGCCAGCAGGCCGCGGGCAAGCACAGATACGCAGTATTTT	CASRPRASTDTQYF
TRBV7-6	TRBD1	TRBJ1-5	few	TGTGCCAGCAGCTTAGCCGAGGGGGCTTATCAGCCCCAGCATTTT	CASSLAEGAYQPQHF
TRBV5-1	.	TRBJ2-3	few	TGCGCCAGCAGCTTGGCGGGGTCGGATACGCAGTATTTT	CASSLAGSDTQYF
TRBV12-3/TRBV12-4	TRBD2	TRBJ2-1	.	TGTGCCAGCAGGTCCCCGACTAGCGGGAAAGGTAATGAGCAGTTCTTC	CASRSPTSGKGNEQFF
TRBV7-8	.	TRBJ1-3	few	TGTGCCAGCAGCTCGTCGAACCGAGGCTCTGGAAACACCATATATTTT	CASSSSNRGSGNTIYF
TRBV4-3	TRBD2	TRBJ2-7	.	TGCGCCAGCAGCCAAGAAAGAGGAGGAGTAGCGGGGGACTACGAGCAGTACTTC	CASSQERGGVAGDYEQYF
TRBV7-8	.	TRBJ2-7	.	TGTGCCAGCAGCTCTATAGGATACGAGCAGTACTTC	CASSSIGYEQYF
TRBV9	.	TRBJ2-3	.	TGTGCCAGCAATGAGGAGGGAGAAGCGGATACGCACTATTTT	CASNEEGEADTHYF